This TCR beta chain was profiled in a study of human T cells and chemical hapten exposure (dated by TCRdb to the early 2020s). Describing the broader study: The libraries were sequenced as a pool, and the TCR yield per sample differed mostly because of small variations in library volumes within the pool. In alopecia patients, the study followed how the peripheral blood TCR repertoire changed in vivo over primary and secondary sensitization to diphenylcyclopropenone (DPC), a hapten. Both TCR alpha and TCR beta chains were sequenced from each blood RNA sample. Paper-wide results and their limitations: The number of TCRs above 1 in 1000 frequency did not change with DPC sensitization; there was no evidence of global repertoire structure alterations. Repeated subsampling changed both the strength of the expansion versus patch-test correlation and the threshold at which that correlation became significant.

In this sample, this clonotype turned up a few times. There is no known antigen for this receptor. No base quality information exists; no much larger clone differs at one position. The receptor library was made with RACE. Sequencing took place on a NextSeq 500. During library preparation, unique molecular identifiers were attached to individual cDNA molecules so that TCRs could be counted in a quantitative, reproducible way. Turning to the authors' computational methods: A median of around 100,000 TCRs per sample was observed, with a range of roughly 23,224 to 750,000. The Decombinator software suite was used to annotate the V, J and CDR3 of the TCR reads. To make PS versus PT1 abundance plots, every sample was subsampled to the same number of TCRs (28,000). Expanded TCRs were defined as absent before sensitization and observed at least eight times at the 2-week time point. TCRdb trimmed the raw reads at Q25, called clones with MiXCR and kept productive beta chains. For every CDR3 protein sequence, its rows merge into one entry that carries the most common genes and DNA. The V and J calls follow TCRdb's processing rather than the paper's. The sample table shows 75,000 to 100,000 distinct CDR3 sequences, and around 9% are seen once. Roughly 3.1% of the sample goes to the ten largest clones.

Spanning cysteine to phenylalanine, the CDR3 consists of 12 amino acids. Here the CDR3 DNA is all that survives: 36 bases in frame from base 1. Taken from the germline V gene (reference sequence), the CDR1 and CDR2 loops are LGHDT and YNNKEL. For this chain, trimming is 10 bases at the V end and 7 bases at the J end, and the number of junction bases without a gene match is 8. The time point label of this sample denotes: healthy volunteer bleed at 2 weeks. Total RNA was isolated from unfractionated whole blood collected in Tempus Blood RNA tubes. Five or six healthy volunteers served as TCR sequencing controls and were bled at day 0, 2 weeks and 6 weeks.

The chain was built from TRBV3-1 and TRBJ1-2, and 8 bases in between align with TRBD1. The sequencing sample was made of whole blood. This sequence was found in a female donor in good health. Some clones in this sample may be carry-over from other donors' samples. In nucleotides, the sequence is TGTGCCACCGCGGACAGGGCGGGTGGCTACACCTTC. Its protein product is CATADRAGGYTF.